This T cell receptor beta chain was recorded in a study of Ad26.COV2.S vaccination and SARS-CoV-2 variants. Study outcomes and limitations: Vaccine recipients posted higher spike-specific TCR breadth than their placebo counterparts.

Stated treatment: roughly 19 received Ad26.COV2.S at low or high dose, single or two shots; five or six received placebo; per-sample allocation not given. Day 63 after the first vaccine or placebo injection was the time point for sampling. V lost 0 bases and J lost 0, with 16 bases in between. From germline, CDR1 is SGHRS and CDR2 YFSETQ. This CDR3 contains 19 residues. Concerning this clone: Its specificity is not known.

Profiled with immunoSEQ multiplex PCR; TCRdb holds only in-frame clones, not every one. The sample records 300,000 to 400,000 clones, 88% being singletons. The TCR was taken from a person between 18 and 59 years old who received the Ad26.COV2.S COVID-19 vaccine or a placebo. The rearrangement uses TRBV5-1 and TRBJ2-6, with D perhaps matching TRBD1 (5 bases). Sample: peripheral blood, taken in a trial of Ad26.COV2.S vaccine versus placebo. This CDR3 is CASSLDGRVTTSGANVLTF. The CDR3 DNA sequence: TGCGCCAGCAGCTTGGATGGCAGGGTAACAACCTCTGGGGCCAACGTCCTGACTTTC.